This T cell receptor (beta chain) derives from a study of T cell responses to AZD1222 COVID-19 vaccine. Looking at the study overall: Researchers grouped second doses given at about 4 or about 12 weeks into one pool. Overall study results and limits: The donor cohort was predominantly white British with a female majority, and clonal diversity may have been underestimated. Every sample of the repertoires postdated the peak T cell response. The study found Spike-specific TCR breadth and depth rose after two AZD1222 doses.

Libraries were prepared by immunoSEQ multiplex PCR; TCRdb keeps only in-frame clonotypes and omits some of them. The sample lists approximately 94,000 clones, about 87% seen once, with 15% to 20% in the top ten. Trimming pared 1 base from V and 5 bases from J, leaving 24 bases between. Germline lookup yields CDR1 SGHRS and CDR2 YFSETQ. There are 18 residues in the CDR3. Points on this clone: Its antigen is not identified.

The clonotype originates from an adult in good health. The sequenced sample was peripheral blood, obtained on day 0 of AZD1222 vaccination. This rearrangement joins TRBV5-1 to TRBJ1-1; no reliable D call. CDR3 coding DNA: TGCGCCAGCAGCTTGCGTAGGGAGGGAACGGGATTCGCTACTGAAGCTTTCTTT. It is translated as CASSLRREGTGFATEAFF.